This is a list of T cell receptor beta chains from one sample in a study of T cell responses to AZD1222 COVID-19 vaccine. Here immunoSEQ multiplex PCR was the method, and the copy in TCRdb shows in-frame clones only, minus some. The sample holds over 65,000 clones, more than 80% seen once. The source was peripheral blood, collected on day 0 of AZD1222 vaccination. The receptor source for this set is an adult in good health. Both conserved end residues are part of each CDR3. The D gene is left open where the match is weak. Clone size is shown for a subset of rows, as once, few, many or a class of expanded clone.

d_gene,abundance,j_gene,v_gene,CDR3nt,CDR3aa
-,-,TRBJ1-1,TRBV6-5,TGTGCCAGCAGTTACAGGGAATTGAGCACTGAAGCTTTCTTT,CASSYRELSTEAFF
TRBD2,-,TRBJ2-7,TRBV18,TGTGCCAGCTCAGCCACCGGTGGAATCGGGGGGTCCTACGAGCAGTACTTC,CASSATGGIGGSYEQYF
-,-,TRBJ1-3,TRBV4-1,TGCGCCAGCAGCCCCTCGGGGAGCGGGGCTGGAAACACCATATATTTT,CASSPSGSGAGNTIYF
TRBD1,-,TRBJ2-7,TRBV27,TGTGCCAGCAGTTTAATGGGGACAGGGAGGCACGAGCAGTACTTC,CASSLMGTGRHEQYF
TRBD2,-,TRBJ2-3,TRBV30,TGTGCCTGGAGCCCGGGGAGGGCGCAGTATTTT,CAWSPGRAQYF
-,once,TRBJ1-4,TRBV2,TGTGCCAGCAGCAGGGGAAGTGAAAAACTGTTTTTT,CASSRGSEKLFF
-,-,TRBJ1-2,TRBV5-1,TGCGCCAGCAGCCCCGACGGGAACTATGGCTACACCTTC,CASSPDGNYGYTF
-,-,TRBJ2-2,TRBV4-1,TGCGCCAGCAGCCAAGTGATTGCAGCGAACACCGGGGAGCTGTTTTTT,CASSQVIAANTGELFF
-,-,TRBJ1-4,TRBV24-1,TGTGCCACCAGTGGCGGGGAATTAACTACTAATGAAAAACTGTTTTTT,CATSGGELTTNEKLFF
TRBD1,-,TRBJ2-4,TRBV5-1,TGCGCCAGCAGCGCCGGACAGGGGGACAAAAACATTCAGTACTTC,CASSAGQGDKNIQYF
TRBD2,-,TRBJ2-7,TRBV5-1,TGCGCCAGCAGCTTGGGCCTAGCGGGGACCTACGAGCAGTACTTC,CASSLGLAGTYEQYF
-,once,TRBJ1-6,TRBV11-2,TGTGCCAGCAGCTCGCCCCTGGGAAGCTCCTATAATTCACCCCTCCACTTT,CASSSPLGSSYNSPLHF
TRBD1,-,TRBJ1-5,TRBV5-5,TGTGCCAGCAGCTTGGATGGCAGGGGGGGTCAGCCCCAGCATTTT,CASSLDGRGGQPQHF
-,-,TRBJ1-1,TRBV28,TGTGCCAGCACCAGTGCCGGGAGTAGGGCTGAAGCTTTCTTT,CASTSAGSRAEAFF
-,-,TRBJ2-2,TRBV7-3,TGTGCCAGCAGCTTAGGTCCAGGGGAGAACACCGGGGAGCTGTTTTTT,CASSLGPGENTGELFF
-,-,TRBJ1-2,TRBV27,TGTGCCAGCAGTTCAGGGGTATTATATGGCTACACCTTC,CASSSGVLYGYTF
-,-,TRBJ1-4,TRBV6-2/TRBV6-3,TGTGCCAGCAGTTACCCGTACCCCCCACGGGGAGTCGAAAAACTGTTTTTT,CASSYPYPPRGVEKLFF
-,-,TRBJ1-1,TRBV6-1,TGTGCCAGCAGTGAAAACGACGAAGCTTTCTTT,CASSENDEAFF
-,-,TRBJ2-2,TRBV11-3,TGTGCCAGCAGCCCCCAGACAGCCTCGAACACCGGGGAGCTGTTTTTT,CASSPQTASNTGELFF
-,-,TRBJ2-5,TRBV18,TGTGCCAGCTCACCGGTTGAGGCTGCCCGTCGGACCCAGTACTTC,CASSPVEAARRTQYF
TRBD1,once,TRBJ1-5,TRBV7-2,TGTGCCAGCAGCTTGGGGGGGGGACAGAGACCCTATAGCAATCAGCCCCAGCATTTT,CASSLGGGQRPYSNQPQHF
TRBD1,-,TRBJ1-1,TRBV19,TGTGCCAGTAGTATGGGACAGCCAAACACTGAAGCTTTCTTT,CASSMGQPNTEAFF
-,few,TRBJ2-7,TRBV7-3,TGTGCCAGCAGCTTATCACAGATCAAAACCCGGGACGAGCAGTACTTC,CASSLSQIKTRDEQYF
-,-,TRBJ1-2,TRBV5-4,TGTGCCAGCAGCTCAGGGGCGTTGAGCTTCCCGGACTATGGCTACACCTTC,CASSSGALSFPDYGYTF
TRBD1,once,TRBJ1-4,TRBV5-1,TGCGCCAGCAGCTTGCAGTCAGGGGGGGAAAAACTGTTTTTT,CASSLQSGGEKLFF
-,once,TRBJ1-2,TRBV15,TGTGCCACCAGCAGGCAACAGGGTTATTATGGCTACACCTTC,CATSRQQGYYGYTF
TRBD1,-,TRBJ2-3,TRBV5-1,TGCGCCAGCACCCAACAGGGGGCCGGAGATACGCAGTATTTT,CASTQQGAGDTQYF
TRBD1,few,TRBJ1-6,TRBV15,TGTGCCACCAGCAGGGAGGGGGCGCGAAATTCACCCCTCCACTTT,CATSREGARNSPLHF
TRBD1,-,TRBJ1-2,TRBV7-2,TGTGCCAGCAGCGGGACAGGGCCCTCTCGAACGTACTATGGCTACACCTTC,CASSGTGPSRTYYGYTF
-,once,TRBJ1-2,TRBV10-3,TGTGCCATCAGTGAGTCGTCCCGATGGGACTACACCTTC,CAISESSRWDYTF
-,-,TRBJ1-2,TRBV2,TGTGCCAGCAGTTTGGACAGCGACTATGGCTACACCTTC,CASSLDSDYGYTF
-,-,TRBJ1-1,TRBV30,TGTGCCTGGAATCGGGGGGCGAGGAACGGTGAAGCTTTCTTT,CAWNRGARNGEAFF
-,few,TRBJ2-7,TRBV9,TGTGCCAGCAGCGTAGCTCTGCAAGGGGGCGAGCAGTACTTC,CASSVALQGGEQYF
-,-,TRBJ1-4,TRBV2,TGTGCCAGCAGGGGGGAGGGGAAACTGTTTTTT,CASRGEGKLFF
-,-,TRBJ1-5,TRBV7-8,TGTGCCAGCAGCTTATCCGGGGCAGGGGGCAATCAGCCCCAGCATTTT,CASSLSGAGGNQPQHF
-,-,TRBJ1-1,TRBV28,TGTGCCAGCAGTACCCACAGGGATACTGAAGCTTTCTTT,CASSTHRDTEAFF
-,once,TRBJ2-7,TRBV30,TGTGCCTGGAGTGTAAAAGGGTACGAGCAGTACTTC,CAWSVKGYEQYF
-,-,TRBJ1-4,TRBV28,TGTGCCAGCAGTTTTCTGGGGGAGGGTTGGGAAAAACTGTTTTTT,CASSFLGEGWEKLFF
-,-,TRBJ2-7,TRBV9,TGTGCCAGCAGCGTGTCAGGGGCGTACGAGCAGTACTTC,CASSVSGAYEQYF
-,-,TRBJ2-2,TRBV27,TGTGCCAGCAGGGGTCGTCTAGGCCGCACCGCCGGGGAGCTGTTTTTT,CASRGRLGRTAGELFF